This T cell receptor (beta chain) is from a study of blood T cell repertoires in COVID-19. Study-wide context: Acute-phase and convalescent COVID-19 samples originated in the United States, Italy and Spain. Sources were T cells, B-cell-depleted T cells, or PBMCs; the material itself was cDNA or gDNA.

Original processing notes: Reference gene primers were amplified, and this amplification served to estimate nucleated cell counts. Libraries were prepared by immunoSEQ multiplex PCR; TCRdb keeps only in-frame clonotypes and omits some of them. V and J calls and clone size are as listed in that table; D and trimming were resolved from the DNA. The table records 50,000 to 60,000 clones, approximately 85% of them present only once. V lost 3 bases and J lost 5; bases outside the gene matches: 5. CDR1 is SGHRS and CDR2 is YFSETQ in the germline V gene. The CDR3 extends over 14 amino acids. This receptor was obtained from a human donor in a cohort sampled during active COVID-19. The chain carries TRBV5-1 and TRBJ2-7; TRBD1 matches 10 bases. Sequenced material: peripheral blood. CDR3 loop: CASSWGQGSNEQYF. CDR3 DNA sequence: TGCGCCAGCAGCTGGGGACAGGGGTCCAACGAGCAGTACTTC.